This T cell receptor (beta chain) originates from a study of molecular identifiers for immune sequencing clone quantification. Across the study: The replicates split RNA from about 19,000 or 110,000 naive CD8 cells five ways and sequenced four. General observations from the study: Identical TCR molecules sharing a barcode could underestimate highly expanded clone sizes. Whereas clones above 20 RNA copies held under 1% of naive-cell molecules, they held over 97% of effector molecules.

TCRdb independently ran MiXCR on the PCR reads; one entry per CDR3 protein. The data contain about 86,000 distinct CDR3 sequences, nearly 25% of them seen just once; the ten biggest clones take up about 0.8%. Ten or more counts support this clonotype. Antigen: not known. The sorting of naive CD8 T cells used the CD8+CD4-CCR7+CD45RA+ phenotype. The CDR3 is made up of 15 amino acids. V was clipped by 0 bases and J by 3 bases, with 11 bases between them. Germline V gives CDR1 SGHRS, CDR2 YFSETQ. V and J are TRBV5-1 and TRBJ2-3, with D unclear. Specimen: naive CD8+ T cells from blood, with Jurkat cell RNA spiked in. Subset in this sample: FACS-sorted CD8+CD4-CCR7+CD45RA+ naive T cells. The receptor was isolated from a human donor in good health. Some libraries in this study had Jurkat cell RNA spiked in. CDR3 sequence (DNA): TGCGCCAGCAGCTTGGCCTTCGCAGCTACAGATACGCAGTATTTT. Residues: CASSLAFAATDTQYF.